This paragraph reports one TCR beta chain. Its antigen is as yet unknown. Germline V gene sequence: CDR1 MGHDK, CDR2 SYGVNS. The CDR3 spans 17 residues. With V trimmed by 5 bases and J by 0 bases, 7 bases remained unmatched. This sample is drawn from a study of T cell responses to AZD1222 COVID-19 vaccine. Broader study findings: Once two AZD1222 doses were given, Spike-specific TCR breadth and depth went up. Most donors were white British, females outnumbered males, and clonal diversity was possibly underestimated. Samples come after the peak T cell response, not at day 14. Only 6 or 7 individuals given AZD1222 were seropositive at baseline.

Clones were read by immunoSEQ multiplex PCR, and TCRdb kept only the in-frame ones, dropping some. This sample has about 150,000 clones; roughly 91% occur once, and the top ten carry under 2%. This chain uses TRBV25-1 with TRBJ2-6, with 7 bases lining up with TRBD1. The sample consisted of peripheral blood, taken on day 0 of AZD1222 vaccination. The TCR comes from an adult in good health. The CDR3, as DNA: TGTGCCAGCAGTAGGACAGGAGGAAACTCTGGGGCCAACGTCCTGACTTTC. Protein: CASSRTGGNSGANVLTF.